These 29 T cell receptor beta chains originate from one sample sequenced in a study of T cell responses to AZD1222 COVID-19 vaccine. The data were produced by immunoSEQ multiplex PCR, yet TCRdb's version contains in-frame clones alone and is incomplete. The table includes 130,000 to 150,000 clones, about 90% detected once. The starting material was peripheral blood, obtained on day 0 of AZD1222 vaccination. These receptors originate from an adult in good health.

This chain joins TRBV10-2 and TRBJ2-2, with D possibly matching TRBD2 (5 bases). The V gene's germline CDR1 is WSHSY and CDR2 SAAADI. The ends were cut back, 4 bases at V and 7 bases at J, with 13 bases in the middle. The CDR3 is 14 residues long. The DNA of the CDR3 is TGCGCCAGCAGTGGACGGACTCATAACGGGGAGCTGTTTTTT. It codes for CASSGRTHNGELFF.

The rearrangement uses TRBV29-1 and TRBJ1-2; D not certain. This CDR3 has 11 residues. Looked up from germline, CDR1 is SQVTM and CDR2 is ANQGSEA. Trimming removed 6 bases at V and 8 bases at J, with 13 bases between. CDR3: CSVELAPGYTF. The CDR3 region has the DNA TGCAGCGTGGAGCTCGCGCCAGGCTACACCTTC.

This sequence joins TRBV5-8 and TRBJ2-3; D is possibly TRBD2 (5 bases). This CDR3 is built from 14 residues. Trimming removed 4 bases at V and 0 bases at J, with 9 bases between. From germline, CDR1 is SGHTS and CDR2 YDEGEE. The CDR3 sequence is CASSGSGSTDTQYF. The CDR3 nucleotides read TGTGCCAGCAGCGGGAGCGGCAGCACAGATACGCAGTATTTT.

The DNA for the CDR3 is TGTGCCAGCACGGCGGGAGTTTACCCCTACGAGCAGTACTTC. This sequence encodes CASTAGVYPYEQYF. This chain uses TRBV13 with TRBJ2-7, with 7 bases identical to TRBD2. The trim removed 7 bases at V and 2 bases at J, leaving 8 bases unmatched. This CDR3 has 14 amino acids. The germline V gene encodes CDR1 PRHDT and CDR2 FYEKMQ (reference sequence).

The V gene is TRBV4-2, the J gene TRBJ1-1, with a weak D call TRBD1 (6 bases). From germline, CDR1 is LGHNA and CDR2 YNFKEQ. Trimming took 4 bases from V and 4 from J, leaving 16 bases between them. The CDR3 loop spans 15 amino acids. CDR3 bases: TGTGCCAGCAGCCCAGGGCTGGGGGCGGGCACTGAAGCTTTCTTT. Its translation: CASSPGLGAGTEAFF.

The chain couples TRBV5-6 to TRBJ1-1, with D possibly TRBD1 on 5 matching bases. The germline V and J ends were trimmed by 0 bases and 8 bases, with 8 bases remaining between them. From germline, CDR1 is SGHDT and CDR2 YYEEEE. The CDR3 loop spans 12 amino acids. Written as DNA, the CDR3 is TGTGCCAGCAGCTTGGGACAGCTCGAAGCTTTCTTT. Protein sequence: CASSLGQLEAFF.

The chain is built from TRBV19 and TRBJ1-1; no clear D. V was cut by 6 bases and J by 1 base, with 15 bases left in between. Germline CDR1 is LNHDA and CDR2 is SQIVND (reference sequence). CDR3 size: 15 residues. In nucleotides, the CDR3 is TGTGCCAGTAGCGCGGCCAGGCGGGGGAACACTGAAGCTTTCTTT. As protein: CASSAARRGNTEAFF.

This chain uses TRBV27 with TRBJ2-3; D is ambiguous. CDR1 and CDR2 from the germline V gene are MNHEY and SMNVEV (reference sequence). This CDR3 has 12 amino acids. Trimming stripped 6 bases from V and 12 bases from J, with 16 bases between. The DNA for the CDR3 is TGTGCCAGCAGAGGACCGAGCGTGTATCAGTATTTT. It specifies CASRGPSVYQYF.

This clone appeared a single time. The chain couples TRBV6-5 to TRBJ2-7; TRBD1 is a possible D gene (6 bases). This CDR3 is 13 amino acids long. Germline values: CDR1 MNHEY, CDR2 SVGAGI. The V and J ends lost 2 bases and 6 bases respectively, with 11 bases between them. CDR3 coding DNA: TGTGCCAGCAGTTACACAGGGTTTGGCGAGCAGTACTTC. Translation: CASSYTGFGEQYF.

The gene calls are TRBV20-1 and TRBJ2-3; D gene unclear. V was clipped by 6 bases and J by 13 bases, with 17 bases between them. The germline V gene encodes CDR1 DFQATT and CDR2 SNEGSKA (reference sequence). This CDR3 has 11 amino acids. This CDR3 reads CSATAYYGKYF. CDR3 bases: TGCAGTGCGACCGCCTATTATGGGAAGTATTTT.

The J gene is TRBJ1-1, the V gene TRBV29-1; tentatively, D is TRBD1 (6 bases). V was clipped by 7 bases and J by 3 bases, with 15 bases between them. The germline gives CDR1 SQVTM, CDR2 ANQGSEA. This CDR3 is built from 13 residues. In nucleotides, the CDR3 is TGCAGCGCGGAGGACAGTGACTACACTGAAGCTTTCTTT. Amino acids: CSAEDSDYTEAFF.

The chain is built from TRBV19 and TRBJ2-7, with TRBD1 as a possible D gene (6 bases). The V gene lost 6 bases and the J gene lost 0 bases, with 12 bases spanning the gap. Per germline, CDR1 LNHDA and CDR2 SQIVND (reference sequence). The CDR3 covers 14 residues. In nucleotides, the CDR3 is TGTGCCAGTAGATACTCAGGGGACTCCTACGAGCAGTACTTC. Amino acids: CASRYSGDSYEQYF.

A single count supports this clone. The CDR3 spells CASSAPGPHPFTGELFF. For the CDR3, the DNA is TGTGCCAGCAGTGCCCCCGGACCCCACCCTTTCACCGGGGAGCTGTTTTTT. J is TRBJ2-2 and V is TRBV28; no clear D. The CDR3 covers 17 residues. Germline V gives CDR1 MDHEN, CDR2 SYDVKM. The V end lost 5 bases, the J end lost 4 bases, and 20 bases lay between the germline ends.

The genes are TRBV13 and TRBJ2-1, with 14 bases matching TRBD2. V dropped 5 bases and J dropped 9; count of bases not matched to a gene: 6. From germline, CDR1 is PRHDT and CDR2 FYEKMQ (reference sequence). The CDR3 consists of 15 residues. The CDR3 is CASSEGLAGVVEQFF. DNA for the CDR3: TGTGCCAGCAGCGAGGGACTAGCGGGAGTAGTTGAGCAGTTCTTC.

The chain joins TRBV4-1 to TRBJ2-2, with 7 bases identical to TRBD2. V gave up 0 bases and J gave up 7 bases; unmatched junction bases: 8. The CDR3 is 16 amino acids. CDR1 and CDR2 (germline): MGHRA, YSYEKL. The CDR3: CASSQDRAGTFGELFF. For the CDR3, the DNA is TGCGCCAGCAGCCAAGATAGAGCGGGAACGTTCGGGGAGCTGTTTTTT.

For the CDR3, the DNA is TGTGCCAGCAGCTCTAGACAGGGGGCTCAGCCCCAGCATTTT. Translation: CASSSRQGAQPQHF. This chain links TRBV28 with TRBJ1-5, with 10 nucleotides matching TRBD1. The ends lost 6 bases at V and 6 bases at J; junction bases unmatched: 5. The CDR3 consists of 14 residues. CDR1 MDHEN and CDR2 SYDVKM come from the germline V gene.

The V call is TRBV4-3, the J call TRBJ2-7; 8 positions match TRBD1. Germline-derived CDR1 and CDR2 are LGHNA and YSLEER. This CDR3 comprises 17 residues. Germline trimming cut 1 base from V and 5 bases from J; bases unmatched to any gene: 13. The CDR3 protein is CASSQGWAQGAADEQYF. The CDR3 DNA follows: TGCGCCAGCAGCCAAGGCTGGGCTCAGGGGGCCGCCGACGAGCAGTACTTC.

The rearrangement links TRBV7-2 to TRBJ2-1, with D possibly matching TRBD2 (7 bases). V lost 7 bases and J 4 bases, leaving 14 bases between the germline ends. The CDR3 covers 14 residues. The germline CDR1 and CDR2 sequences are SGHTA and FQGNSA. As DNA, the CDR3 is TGTGCCAGCACGGGGGGCAATAGGTACAATGAGCAGTTCTTC. Translation: CASTGGNRYNEQFF.

The CDR3 nucleotides read TGCAGTGCTAGTAGACCCGGGACAGGGGGAGAAAAACTGTTTTTT. Protein: CSASRPGTGGEKLFF. The chain recombines TRBV20-1 with TRBJ1-4; TRBD1 matches 11 bases. Per the germline V gene, CDR1 is DFQATT and CDR2 is SNEGSKA (reference sequence). This CDR3 is 15 amino acids long. The V and J ends lost 3 bases and 8 bases, in that order; junction bases with no gene match: 8.

This CDR3 reads CASSLAAPAAQYF. The CDR3 region has the DNA TGTGCCAGCAGCTTGGCAGCCCCAGCCGCTCAGTACTTC. The rearrangement joins TRBV7-8 to TRBJ2-5; D is ambiguous. The CDR3 contains 13 residues. V lost 3 bases to trimming and J lost 11 bases, with 16 bases between them. The germline V gene has CDR1 SGHVS and CDR2 FQNEAQ.

This sequence joins TRBV30 and TRBJ1-5, with D possibly TRBD1 on 6 matching bases. The CDR3 extends over 13 amino acids. Looked up from germline, CDR1 is GTSNPN and CDR2 is SVGIG (reference sequence). V shed 3 bases and J shed 5 bases, with 11 bases lying between them. The CDR3 sequence: CAWSYREDQPQHF. CDR3 in DNA: TGTGCCTGGAGCTACAGGGAGGATCAGCCCCAGCATTTT.

CDR3 sequence reads: CASSLAGGNTEAFF. DNA for the CDR3: TGTGCCAGCAGTTTAGCCGGGGGGAACACTGAAGCTTTCTTT. V is TRBV27 and J is TRBJ1-1, with a tentative D call TRBD1 (5 bases). The CDR3 has 14 residues. CDR1 and CDR2 (germline): MNHEY, SMNVEV (reference sequence). The V and J ends lost 2 bases and 1 base respectively, with 8 bases between them.

The rearrangement uses TRBV7-2 and TRBJ2-7, with D perhaps matching TRBD2 (5 bases). This CDR3 has 16 residues. Trimming left V 1 base short and J 0 bases short, with 13 bases between. Germline CDR1 is SGHTA and CDR2 is FQGNSA. CDR3 DNA: TGTGCCAGCAGCTTAGGAGGGAGTGGTAGCTCCTACGAGCAGTACTTC. Its protein product is CASSLGGSGSSYEQYF. Supplemented by reference TRBV7-2 and TRBJ2-7, the full variable domain reads GAGVSQSPSNKVTEKGKDVELRCDPISGHTALYWYRQSLGQGLEFLIYFQGNSAPDKSGLPSDRFSAERTGGSVSTLTIQRTQQEDSAVYLCASSLGGSGSSYEQYFGPGTRLTVT.

The rearrangement links TRBV6-5 to TRBJ1-4; D gene uncertain. The V end was cut by 3 bases, the J end by 3 bases, with 14 bases between. Germline CDR1 MNHEY, CDR2 SVGAGI. The CDR3 consists of 16 residues. This CDR3 is CASSYQNPAANEKLFF. The DNA for the CDR3 is TGTGCCAGCAGTTATCAGAATCCTGCAGCTAATGAAAAACTGTTTTTT.

The CDR3 protein is CASSIRLAGAYEQYF. CDR3 nucleotide sequence: TGTGCCAGTAGTATACGACTAGCGGGAGCGTACGAGCAGTACTTC. The gene calls are TRBV19 and TRBJ2-7; 12 nucleotides agree with TRBD2. Germline CDR1 LNHDA, CDR2 SQIVND (reference sequence). After removal of 2 bases from V and 4 bases from J, the junction contained 3 bases not matched to a gene. The CDR3 has 15 amino acids.

J is TRBJ2-1 and V is TRBV7-2, with D unresolved. The germline V gene encodes CDR1 SGHTA and CDR2 FQGNSA. The CDR3 is made up of 14 amino acids. V gave up 6 bases and J gave up 5 bases, with 14 bases separating them. CDR3 residues: CASRLSAGDNEQFF. The CDR3 coding sequence is TGTGCCAGCAGGCTATCTGCCGGCGACAATGAGCAGTTCTTC.

V and J are TRBV6-5 and TRBJ2-1; 12 nucleotides line up with TRBD2. The CDR3 extends over 15 amino acids. Germline lookup yields CDR1 MNHEY and CDR2 SVGAGI. Germline trimming cut 6 bases from V and 3 bases from J; bases unmatched to any gene: 3. The CDR3 sequence: CASRLAGGGYNEQFF. CDR3 in DNA: TGTGCCAGCAGGCTAGCGGGAGGGGGCTACAATGAGCAGTTCTTC.

This clone showed up just a few times. V gene TRBV3-1 (or the pseudogene TRBV3-2) combines with J gene TRBJ1-1; D is undetermined. The CDR3 sequence is 14 residues long. Germline loops: CDR1 LGHDT, CDR2 YNNKEL (reference sequence). The ends were cut back, 0 bases at V and 1 base at J, with 6 bases in the middle. CDR3 residues: CASSQEFRNTEAFF. In DNA form, the CDR3 reads TGTGCCAGCAGCCAAGAGTTTAGGAACACTGAAGCTTTCTTT.

Notes on this clone: Mismatch with germline at one junction end may stem from a read error. V gene TRBV7-2 combines with J gene TRBJ2-5; TRBD2 aligns across 13 bases. The germline V gene has CDR1 SGHTA and CDR2 FQGNSA. The CDR3 has 18 amino acids. The CDR3 loop reads CASSLGGVLAGGQGTQYF. CDR3 DNA sequence: TGTGCCAGCAGCTTAGGAGGGGTACTAGCGGGAGGGCAAGGGACCCAGTACTTC.